Listed here are 12 T cell receptor beta chains from one sample, sequenced in a study of T cells after yellow fever vaccination. From the 5' RACE reads, TCRdb called clonotypes with MiXCR, one entry per CDR3 protein. The profile shows 250,000 to 400,000 distinct CDR3 sequences, 3.5% to 4.5% of them singletons. Material: PBMCs, obtained 15 days after the yellow fever booster vaccination. These TCRs come from a man aged 18 to 30 who received the YFV17D yellow fever vaccine.

The V gene is TRBV5-6, the J gene TRBJ1-4; 11 bases match TRBD1. The CDR3 length is 16 residues. J lost 7 bases, V lost 0 bases, and 5 bases had no gene match. The germline V gene has CDR1 SGHDT and CDR2 YYEEEE. CDR3 DNA sequence: TGTGCCAGCAGCTTGGGCCCCGGGACAGGGGGTGAAAAACTGTTTTTT. Encoded protein: CASSLGPGTGGEKLFF.

This clonotype was detected many times. The genes are TRBV20-1 and TRBJ2-7; 8 bases agree with TRBD2. The CDR3 has 14 residues. The V gene end was trimmed by 1 base and the J gene end by 3 bases; junction bases not matched to a gene: 5. Germline CDR1 DFQATT, CDR2 SNEGSKA (reference sequence). The CDR3 sequence: CSARAGTRSYEQYF. The CDR3 DNA reads as TGCAGTGCTAGAGCCGGGACTAGAAGCTACGAGCAGTACTTC.

This clonotype appeared many times. This chain links TRBV5-1 with TRBJ2-5; 7 positions agree with TRBD1. Trimming cost V 2 bases and J 4 bases; bases outside gene matches: 8. This CDR3 comprises 15 residues. From germline, CDR1 is SGHRS and CDR2 YFSETQ. This CDR3 is CASSLNRGGGETQYF. The CDR3 nucleotides read TGCGCCAGCAGCTTAAACAGGGGTGGAGGAGAGACCCAGTACTTC.

The gene calls are TRBV7-2 and TRBJ1-1; no clear D gene. The CDR3 is made up of 14 amino acids. V lost 5 bases and J lost 4, with 14 bases in between. Germline values: CDR1 SGHTA, CDR2 FQGNSA. The CDR3 sequence is CASSPRTAGTEAFF. DNA of the CDR3: TGTGCCAGCAGCCCCCGTACAGCGGGCACTGAAGCTTTCTTT. The full variable domain, rest sourced from reference TRBV7-2 and TRBJ1-1, is GAGVSQSPSNKVTEKGKDVELRCDPISGHTALYWYRQSLGQGLEFLIYFQGNSAPDKSGLPSDRFSAERTGGSVSTLTIQRTQQEDSAVYLCASSPRTAGTEAFFGQGTRLTVV.

The chain uses TRBV24-1 and TRBJ1-2; D remains ambiguous. Per germline, CDR1 KGHDR and CDR2 SFDVKD. The CDR3 covers 12 residues. Between the trimmed V and J ends, which lost 4 bases and 7 bases, there was a span of 9 bases. In DNA form, the CDR3 reads TGTGCCACCAGTGACGGGTTGGCTGGCTACACCTTC. This sequence encodes CATSDGLAGYTF.

The sample holds many counts of this clonotype. The rearrangement uses TRBV12-3 or TRBV12-4 and TRBJ1-3; D possibly corresponds to TRBD1 (5 bases). The CDR3 has 14 amino acids. V shed 4 bases and J shed 0 bases, with 7 bases lying between them. CDR3 sequence (DNA): TGTGCCAGCAGTTGGGGCCTCTCTGGAAACACCATATATTTT. This codes for CASSWGLSGNTIYF.

J is TRBJ2-4 and V is TRBV20-1; D possibly corresponds to TRBD2 (5 bases). Germline lookup yields CDR1 DFQATT and CDR2 SNEGSKA (reference sequence). V dropped 0 bases and J dropped 5 bases, with 8 bases sitting between them. CDR3 length equals 13 residues. The chain's CDR3 is CSARDQRENIQYF. The DNA for the CDR3 is TGCAGTGCTAGAGATCAGAGGGAAAACATTCAGTACTTC.

In this sample, this clonotype turned up many times. This chain links TRBV4-3 with TRBJ1-2, with D perhaps TRBD1 (6 bases). CDR3 length equals 17 residues. Germline V CDR1 and CDR2: LGHNA, YSLEER. Trimming cost V 4 bases and J 8 bases, with 26 bases left between them. CDR3 sequence reads: CASSRTKGGPPIEGYTF. CDR3 nucleotide sequence: TGCGCCAGCAGCCGGACGAAGGGGGGGCCCCCCATTGAGGGCTACACCTTC.

This clonotype was seen at least ten times. The V gene is TRBV7-2, the J gene TRBJ1-2; D is uncertain. CDR1 is SGHTA and CDR2 is FQGNSA in the germline V gene. CDR3 length: 12 amino acids. V shed 8 bases and J shed 4 bases, with 11 bases lying between them. CDR3 coding DNA: TGTGCCAGCGCCTTGGGTGGCTATGGCTACACCTTC. Amino acids: CASALGGYGYTF.

This clonotype occurred many times. The chain employs TRBV7-2 and TRBJ1-5; TRBD1 might be the D (6 bases). V gave up 5 bases and J gave up 2 bases, with 13 bases separating them. The CDR3 spans 15 residues. Per the germline V gene, CDR1 is SGHTA and CDR2 is FQGNSA. DNA for the CDR3: TGTGCCAGCAGCCGATCACAGGGAGGCAATCAGCCCCAGCATTTT. Translated, it gives CASSRSQGGNQPQHF.

This clonotype was detected many times. V gene TRBV5-5 combines with J gene TRBJ2-7, with 7 bases that match TRBD2. Per the germline V gene, CDR1 is SGHKS and CDR2 is YYEKEE (reference sequence). V shed 4 bases, J shed 0 bases, and the junction held 4 bases outside the gene matches. The CDR3 covers 14 residues. The CDR3 coding sequence is TGTGCCAGCAGCCCGTGGGAGGGCTCCTACGAGCAGTACTTC. Its protein product is CASSPWEGSYEQYF.

This clonotype appeared many times. This chain uses TRBV4-3 with TRBJ2-6; D unclear. CDR3 size: 16 residues. The V gene lost 0 bases and the J gene lost 1 base, with 7 bases spanning the gap. The germline gives CDR1 LGHNA, CDR2 YSLEER. DNA of the CDR3: TGCGCCAGCAGCCAAGATCTTGGGTCTGGGGCCAACGTCCTGACTTTC. Its protein is CASSQDLGSGANVLTF.